A selection of T cell receptor beta chains follows, all from one sample in a study of cytomegalovirus exposure and HLA in healthy donors. The protocol was immunoSEQ multiplex PCR, while the TCRdb copy is restricted to in-frame clones and leaves out a portion. Of fewer than 100,000 clones in the sample, approximately 91% are singletons; the top ten hold 2% to 2.5%. Sequencing was performed on PBMCs. All receptors derive from a young man in good health and CMV-seronegative. Each CDR3 is given with its conserved first and last residue. The order of the fields is clone size, D gene, V gene, J gene, CDR3 DNA, CDR3 protein. The D gene is left open where the match is weak. Not all rows give a size; the values are once, few, many and, for expanded clones, a class.

clone_size: .; d_call: .; v_call: TRBV19; j_call: TRBJ1-5; cdr3_nt: TGTGCCAGTACCCCGAGACCCGGGGATTTATATCAGCCCCAGCATTTT; cdr3_aa: CASTPRPGDLYQPQHF
clone_size: once; d_call: TRBD1; v_call: TRBV4-1; j_call: TRBJ2-7; cdr3_nt: TGCGCCAGCAGCCAAACCGGGACAGGATCCCACGAGCAGTACTTC; cdr3_aa: CASSQTGTGSHEQYF
clone_size: .; d_call: .; v_call: TRBV15; j_call: TRBJ2-7; cdr3_nt: TGTGCCACCAGTCAGTCAGGGCTGGGCACCTACGAGCAGTACTTC; cdr3_aa: CATSQSGLGTYEQYF
clone_size: .; d_call: .; v_call: TRBV4-2; j_call: TRBJ1-5; cdr3_nt: TGTGCCAGCAGCCTCGTCCAGGGGTCTGCCCAGCCCCAGCATTTT; cdr3_aa: CASSLVQGSAQPQHF
clone_size: .; d_call: .; v_call: TRBV6-1; j_call: TRBJ1-4; cdr3_nt: TGTGCCAGCAGTGAACTAAGAGACAAACCAACTAATGAAAAACTGTTTTTT; cdr3_aa: CASSELRDKPTNEKLFF
clone_size: once; d_call: TRBD2; v_call: TRBV29-1; j_call: TRBJ2-7; cdr3_nt: TGCAGCGTTGAGCTAGCGGGAGTGTTTTCCGAGCAGTACTTC; cdr3_aa: CSVELAGVFSEQYF
clone_size: .; d_call: .; v_call: TRBV7-9; j_call: TRBJ1-2; cdr3_nt: TGTGCCAGCAGCTTAGGCAGGGATGGCTACACCTTC; cdr3_aa: CASSLGRDGYTF
clone_size: .; d_call: TRBD1; v_call: TRBV29-1; j_call: TRBJ2-3; cdr3_nt: TGCAGCGTTGTTTTCCACATTCAGGGGACAGGGGGCACAGATACGCAGTATTTT; cdr3_aa: CSVVFHIQGTGGTDTQYF
clone_size: .; d_call: TRBD1; v_call: TRBV6-1; j_call: TRBJ2-7; cdr3_nt: TGTGCCAGCAGTGAAGGAACAGGGGGCCTCTACGAGCAGTACTTC; cdr3_aa: CASSEGTGGLYEQYF
clone_size: .; d_call: .; v_call: TRBV28; j_call: TRBJ1-2; cdr3_nt: TGTGCCAGCAGTTTTTGGGGGCAGGTTGAAGGCTACACCTTC; cdr3_aa: CASSFWGQVEGYTF
clone_size: .; d_call: .; v_call: TRBV21-1; j_call: TRBJ1-2; cdr3_nt: TGTGCCAGCAGCTCTCCTCCCTCAGGGTTGCACTATGGCTACACCTTC; cdr3_aa: CASSSPPSGLHYGYTF
clone_size: .; d_call: .; v_call: TRBV7-9; j_call: TRBJ1-1; cdr3_nt: TGTGCCAGCAGCCCTACGGACACCTACACTGAAGCTTTCTTT; cdr3_aa: CASSPTDTYTEAFF
clone_size: .; d_call: .; v_call: TRBV19; j_call: TRBJ1-2; cdr3_nt: TGTGCCAGTATTATCCGGACAGTTGGGAAGGGCTACACCTTC; cdr3_aa: CASIIRTVGKGYTF
clone_size: few; d_call: .; v_call: TRBV2; j_call: TRBJ1-6; cdr3_nt: TGTGCCAGCAGTGAGGTTGAGCCGTCGCTCCACTTT; cdr3_aa: CASSEVEPSLHF
clone_size: .; d_call: .; v_call: TRBV14; j_call: TRBJ1-2; cdr3_nt: TGTGCCAGCAGCCCCTCCCGGGTTATGTCTCGCGGCTACACCTTC; cdr3_aa: CASSPSRVMSRGYTF
clone_size: once; d_call: .; v_call: TRBV6-1; j_call: TRBJ1-2; cdr3_nt: TGTAAAACCCGGGGGGGAGACTATGGCTACACCTTC; cdr3_aa: CKTRGGDYGYTF
clone_size: .; d_call: .; v_call: TRBV6-1; j_call: TRBJ2-1; cdr3_nt: TGTGCCAGCAGTGTGTCAGACAGACCCTACAATGAGCAGTTCTTC; cdr3_aa: CASSVSDRPYNEQFF
clone_size: .; d_call: TRBD1; v_call: TRBV6-6; j_call: TRBJ2-2; cdr3_nt: TGTGCCAGCAGCCCACGGACAGGGGGCATCACCGGGGAGCTGTTTTTT; cdr3_aa: CASSPRTGGITGELFF
clone_size: .; d_call: TRBD1; v_call: TRBV11-2; j_call: TRBJ2-3; cdr3_nt: TGTGCCAGCAGCTTAGATTGGAGGGACAGGGGGACAGATACGCAGTATTTT; cdr3_aa: CASSLDWRDRGTDTQYF
clone_size: .; d_call: TRBD1; v_call: TRBV18; j_call: TRBJ2-6; cdr3_nt: TGTGCCAGCTCACCCTACCGACAGGGGGCTGACTCTGGGGCCAACGTCCTGACTTTC; cdr3_aa: CASSPYRQGADSGANVLTF
clone_size: .; d_call: TRBD2; v_call: TRBV27; j_call: TRBJ2-3; cdr3_nt: TGTGCCAGCAGTTTATTAACAGCGGGGGGTCCAGATACGCAGTATTTT; cdr3_aa: CASSLLTAGGPDTQYF
clone_size: .; d_call: .; v_call: TRBV19; j_call: TRBJ2-7; cdr3_nt: TGTGCCAGTAGTATAGATTCCCGTTCGCGGGAGCAGTACTTC; cdr3_aa: CASSIDSRSREQYF
clone_size: few; d_call: TRBD1; v_call: TRBV28; j_call: TRBJ1-2; cdr3_nt: TGTGCCAGCAGTTCCAGCACGGACAGGTCGTATGGCTACACCTTC; cdr3_aa: CASSSSTDRSYGYTF
clone_size: .; d_call: TRBD1; v_call: TRBV2; j_call: TRBJ1-1; cdr3_nt: TGTGCAACAGGGGGAGGGCCAATGAACACTGAAGCTTTCTTT; cdr3_aa: CATGGGPMNTEAFF
clone_size: .; d_call: .; v_call: TRBV6-1; j_call: TRBJ2-1; cdr3_nt: TGTGCCAGCACGAACTCCTTTACCTACAATGAGCAGTTCTTC; cdr3_aa: CASTNSFTYNEQFF
clone_size: .; d_call: TRBD2; v_call: TRBV28; j_call: TRBJ2-1; cdr3_nt: TGTGCCAGCAGGTTAGCGGGAGGTAAGCAGTTCTTC; cdr3_aa: CASRLAGGKQFF
clone_size: .; d_call: .; v_call: TRBV27; j_call: TRBJ2-1; cdr3_nt: TGTGCCAGCAGTGACCAGGGGTTGTCCTACAATGAGCAGTTCTTC; cdr3_aa: CASSDQGLSYNEQFF
clone_size: .; d_call: TRBD1; v_call: TRBV5-1; j_call: TRBJ1-1; cdr3_nt: TGCGCCAGCAGATCCCGGGACAGGCATAGTGACACTGAAGCTTTCTTT; cdr3_aa: CASRSRDRHSDTEAFF
clone_size: once; d_call: .; v_call: TRBV19; j_call: TRBJ2-3; cdr3_nt: TGTGCCAGTGGTGGGGGGTTCACAGATACGCAGTATTTT; cdr3_aa: CASGGGFTDTQYF
clone_size: .; d_call: TRBD1; v_call: TRBV5-6; j_call: TRBJ1-5; cdr3_nt: TGTGCCAGCAGCGGGGACAGGGGTCAGCCCCAGCATTTT; cdr3_aa: CASSGDRGQPQHF
clone_size: .; d_call: TRBD1; v_call: TRBV19; j_call: TRBJ1-2; cdr3_nt: TGTGCCAGTAAACCGGGACAGCATAACTATGGCTACACCTTC; cdr3_aa: CASKPGQHNYGYTF
clone_size: .; d_call: .; v_call: TRBV28; j_call: TRBJ1-5; cdr3_nt: TGTGCCAGCTCGTGGACACTGGATCAGCCCCAGCATTTT; cdr3_aa: CASSWTLDQPQHF
clone_size: .; d_call: .; v_call: TRBV25-1; j_call: TRBJ2-7; cdr3_nt: TGTGCCAGCAGGCGGGTGGCCTACGAGCAGTACTTC; cdr3_aa: CASRRVAYEQYF
clone_size: once; d_call: TRBD1; v_call: TRBV19; j_call: TRBJ1-1; cdr3_nt: TGTGCCAGTAGTACTCGGACAGGGAGAGTTTACATGAACACTGAAGCTTTCTTT; cdr3_aa: CASSTRTGRVYMNTEAFF
clone_size: .; d_call: TRBD1; v_call: TRBV5-1; j_call: TRBJ1-5; cdr3_nt: TGCGCCAGCAGCCCGGGGACAGGTTGGAATCAGCCCCAGCATTTT; cdr3_aa: CASSPGTGWNQPQHF
clone_size: .; d_call: .; v_call: TRBV6-5; j_call: TRBJ2-2; cdr3_nt: TGTGCCAGCAGTTCGCGGGGCGGGGAGCTGTTTTTT; cdr3_aa: CASSSRGGELFF
clone_size: .; d_call: .; v_call: TRBV11-3; j_call: TRBJ2-1; cdr3_nt: TGTGCCAGCAGCTTAGTAGCCTACAATGAGCAGTTCTTC; cdr3_aa: CASSLVAYNEQFF
clone_size: .; d_call: TRBD1; v_call: TRBV28; j_call: TRBJ1-5; cdr3_nt: TGTGCCAGCAGTTTATTCATCAGGGGGTATATGAGCAATCAGCCCCAGCATTTT; cdr3_aa: CASSLFIRGYMSNQPQHF
clone_size: .; d_call: TRBD1; v_call: TRBV2; j_call: TRBJ2-2; cdr3_nt: TGTGCCAGCAGTGAGGACAGGGTATCCGGGGAGCTGTTTTTT; cdr3_aa: CASSEDRVSGELFF
clone_size: once; d_call: TRBD1; v_call: TRBV27; j_call: TRBJ2-7; cdr3_nt: TGTGCCAGCAGTTTAAGATTTGGACAGGGATACGAGCAGTACTTC; cdr3_aa: CASSLRFGQGYEQYF
clone_size: few; d_call: .; v_call: TRBV7-2; j_call: TRBJ1-2; cdr3_nt: TGTGCCAGCAGGAGCGATAACTATGGCTACACCTTC; cdr3_aa: CASRSDNYGYTF
clone_size: .; d_call: .; v_call: TRBV15; j_call: TRBJ2-3; cdr3_nt: TGTGCCACCAGCAGAGATACCCCGGGTAGAGGCACAGATACGCAGTATTTT; cdr3_aa: CATSRDTPGRGTDTQYF
clone_size: few; d_call: .; v_call: TRBV15; j_call: TRBJ1-1; cdr3_nt: TGTGCCACCAGCAGAGGGACAGAGAACACTGAAGCTTTCTTT; cdr3_aa: CATSRGTENTEAFF
clone_size: .; d_call: TRBD1; v_call: TRBV7-9; j_call: TRBJ1-1; cdr3_nt: TGTGCCAGCAGCTTAGGTGGGACAGGCACTGAAGCTTTCTTT; cdr3_aa: CASSLGGTGTEAFF
clone_size: once; d_call: .; v_call: TRBV7-6; j_call: TRBJ1-1; cdr3_nt: TGTGCCAGCAGCTTAGTGGCAAACACTGAAGCTTTCTTT; cdr3_aa: CASSLVANTEAFF
clone_size: .; d_call: TRBD2; v_call: TRBV7-6; j_call: TRBJ2-2; cdr3_nt: TGTGCCAGCAGCTCCTCCCCAGGAACGGGGGGGTCCGGGGAGCTGTTTTTT; cdr3_aa: CASSSSPGTGGSGELFF
clone_size: .; d_call: TRBD1; v_call: TRBV6-5; j_call: TRBJ1-5; cdr3_nt: TGTGCCAGCGGGACAGGGCTTAATCAGCCCCAGCATTTT; cdr3_aa: CASGTGLNQPQHF
clone_size: .; d_call: .; v_call: TRBV6-5; j_call: TRBJ2-3; cdr3_nt: TGTGCCAGCAGAAACCCAGGGAATACGCAGTATTTT; cdr3_aa: CASRNPGNTQYF
clone_size: .; d_call: .; v_call: TRBV7-2; j_call: TRBJ2-7; cdr3_nt: TGTGCCAGCAGCTTAATCTCCGGGGACGAGCAGTACTTC; cdr3_aa: CASSLISGDEQYF
clone_size: .; d_call: .; v_call: TRBV5-1; j_call: TRBJ2-1; cdr3_nt: TGCGCCAGCAGCTCCCAAATGGGCGTAGGGACATTAAAGTTCTTC; cdr3_aa: CASSSQMGVGTLKFF
clone_size: .; d_call: TRBD2; v_call: TRBV13; j_call: TRBJ2-1; cdr3_nt: TGTGCCAGCAGCCAACTAGCGGGGGCCTACAATGAGCAGTTCTTC; cdr3_aa: CASSQLAGAYNEQFF
clone_size: .; d_call: .; v_call: TRBV11-2; j_call: TRBJ2-7; cdr3_nt: TGTGCCAGCAGCCACGGAAGTATAGCGGCCTACGAGCAGTACTTC; cdr3_aa: CASSHGSIAAYEQYF
clone_size: .; d_call: .; v_call: TRBV15; j_call: TRBJ2-6; cdr3_nt: TGTGCCACCAAAAGCGGGGGGGCCAACGTCCTGACTTTC; cdr3_aa: CATKSGGANVLTF
clone_size: .; d_call: .; v_call: TRBV27; j_call: TRBJ2-1; cdr3_nt: TGTGCCAGCAGTCCGTCCCCACTGCCAAGCTCCTACAATGAGCAGTTCTTC; cdr3_aa: CASSPSPLPSSYNEQFF